These 24 T cell receptor beta chains were all obtained from the same sample, sequenced in a study of response to subunit inactivated influenza vaccine. TCRdb analysed the RT-PCR reads with MiXCR anew, one entry per CDR3 protein. This sample has 610,000 or so distinct CDR3 sequences, with 14% found just once. The sequencing used PBMCs from blood, collected approximately 12 days after vaccination. The receptor source for this set is a man in his fifties who received an inactivated influenza vaccine.

The V gene is TRBV29-1, the J gene TRBJ2-2, with 9 positions matching TRBD1. Germline lookup yields CDR1 SQVTM and CDR2 ANQGSEA. This CDR3 has 15 residues. The ends lost 6 bases at V and 4 bases at J; junction bases unmatched: 9. The CDR3 loop reads CSVVGTGSGTGELFF. The DNA of the CDR3 is TGCAGCGTCGTCGGGACAGGGAGCGGCACCGGGGAGCTGTTTTTT.

In its sample, this clonotype was seen many times. The genes are TRBV5-1 and TRBJ2-1; tentatively, D is TRBD1 or TRBD2 (5 bases each). The V and J ends lost 4 bases and 4 bases respectively, with 27 bases between them. Looked up from germline, CDR1 is SGHRS and CDR2 is YFSETQ. This CDR3 is 19 amino acids long. The CDR3 region is CASSQPERLGLRGYNEQFF. CDR3 in DNA: TGCGCCAGCAGCCAACCTGAACGTCTGGGATTGAGGGGTTACAATGAGCAGTTCTTC.

The rearrangement uses TRBV7-6 and TRBJ2-2; no clear D gene. In germline, CDR1 is SGHVS, CDR2 FNYEAQ. Trimming left V 6 bases short and J 4 bases short, with 6 bases between. CDR3 length: 12 amino acids. CDR3 residues: CASRASTGELFF. CDR3 DNA sequence: TGTGCCAGCAGAGCCTCCACCGGGGAGCTGTTTTTT.

The chain has TRBV12-3 or TRBV12-4 and TRBJ1-1; 7 nucleotides match TRBD1. The V gene end was trimmed by 7 bases and the J gene end by 1 base; junction bases not matched to a gene: 6. CDR3 length: 14 residues. The CDR3 DNA is TGTGCCAGCATCCTGACAGGGACGAACACTGAAGCTTTCTTT. Protein: CASILTGTNTEAFF.

V usage is TRBV7-2 and J usage is TRBJ2-7, with 8 bases fitting TRBD2. Looked up from germline, CDR1 is SGHTA and CDR2 is FQGNSA. With 4 bases clipped from V and 1 base from J, the junction kept 6 bases outside the gene matches. CDR3 length: 15 amino acids. The CDR3 is CASSSIAGYSYEQYF. The CDR3, as DNA: TGTGCCAGCAGCTCGATAGCGGGATATTCCTACGAGCAGTACTTC.

The rearrangement joins TRBV3-1 to TRBJ2-7, with D uncertain. Deletions cut 11 bases from V and 2 bases from J, with 22 bases between. Germline CDR1 is LGHDT and CDR2 is YNNKEL (reference sequence). This CDR3 is 15 amino acids long. CDR3 amino acids: CASSQEAPFTYEQYF. The CDR3 DNA reads TGTGCCTCCAGCCAAGAGGCCCCTTTTACCTACGAGCAGTACTTC.

The genes are TRBV7-8 and TRBJ2-2; D might be TRBD1 (7 bases). V dropped 4 bases and J dropped 4 bases, with 13 bases sitting between them. The CDR3 length is 15 residues. Germline CDR1 reads SGHVS; CDR2 reads FQNEAQ. CDR3 in DNA: TGTGCCAGCAGCTCAGGGGGGCAGGTCACCGGGGAGCTGTTTTTT. Protein product: CASSSGGQVTGELFF.

This clonotype turned up a few times. The V gene is TRBV20-1, the J gene TRBJ1-6, with D unresolved. Germline values: CDR1 DFQATT, CDR2 SNEGSKA (reference sequence). The V end was cut by 0 bases, the J end by 10 bases, with 7 bases between. CDR3 size: 12 residues. The CDR3 DNA reads TGCAGTGCTAGAGATCCGCCATCACCCCTCCACTTT. Translated, it gives CSARDPPSPLHF.

V and J are TRBV4-1 and TRBJ2-1; tentatively, D is TRBD2 (6 bases). This CDR3 spans 18 amino acids. Germline CDR1 reads MGHRA; CDR2 reads YSYEKL. V shed 3 bases and J shed 7 bases, with 25 bases lying between them. CDR3 residues: CASSQGRWGGTKGNEQFF. The DNA of the CDR3 is TGCGCCAGCAGCCAGGGTCGGTGGGGCGGGACCAAGGGGAATGAGCAGTTCTTC.

This clonotype occurred many times. The rearrangement uses TRBV20-1 and TRBJ1-2; the D gene is possibly TRBD1 (5 bases). Trimming took off 1 base at V and 8 bases at J, with 17 bases between the two ends. This CDR3 is built from 14 residues. Per the germline V gene, CDR1 is DFQATT and CDR2 is SNEGSKA (reference sequence). The DNA of the CDR3 is TGCAGTGCTAGAGTCGGGACCCCCAAAGCGGGCTACACCTTC. As protein: CSARVGTPKAGYTF.

This clonotype was seen only a few times. The V call is TRBV29-1, the J call TRBJ1-5; D possibly corresponds to TRBD1 (6 bases). V lost 4 bases to trimming and J lost 6 bases, with 13 bases between them. The CDR3 totals 13 residues. CDR1 SQVTM and CDR2 ANQGSEA come from the germline V gene. The CDR3, as DNA: TGCAGCGTTGCCCGGACAGTGGGTCAGCCCCAGCATTTT. This encodes CSVARTVGQPQHF.

This clonotype appeared a few times. This chain joins TRBV20-1 and TRBJ2-1; TRBD2 matches at 10 bases. There are 17 residues in the CDR3. V was clipped by 1 base and J by 0 bases; unmatched bases: 6. CDR1 and CDR2 from the germline V gene are DFQATT and SNEGSKA (reference sequence). The CDR3 bases are TGCAGTGCTAGAGTGCCTAGCGGGAGCTTCTCCTACAATGAGCAGTTCTTC. Translation: CSARVPSGSFSYNEQFF.

Here the CDR3 DNA reads TGTGCCAGCAGTGAATCCAGGGGATTCAATCAGCCCCAGCATTTT. Its protein is CASSESRGFNQPQHF. This rearrangement joins TRBV25-1 to TRBJ1-5, with D maybe TRBD1 (6 bases). The CDR3 runs to 15 residues. CDR1 is MGHDK, CDR2 SYGVNS, per germline. The V gene lost 1 base and the J gene lost 3 bases, with 10 bases spanning the gap.

This chain uses TRBV20-1 with TRBJ2-7; the D gene could be TRBD1 or TRBD2 (5 bases each). Germline values: CDR1 DFQATT, CDR2 SNEGSKA (reference sequence). The CDR3 spans 15 residues. The V and J ends lost 0 bases and 3 bases respectively, with 15 bases between them. In DNA form, the CDR3 reads TGCAGTGCTAGAGAAGGGACCGGCATGAACTACGAGCAGTACTTC. It yields the protein CSAREGTGMNYEQYF.

The chain recombines TRBV29-1 with TRBJ2-7; TRBD2 agrees at 9 bases. In germline, CDR1 is SQVTM, CDR2 ANQGSEA. This CDR3 contains 13 residues. The V and J ends lost 4 bases and 6 bases, in that order; junction bases with no gene match: 7. The CDR3 protein is CSVVVAGVTEQYF. DNA for the CDR3: TGCAGCGTTGTTGTAGCGGGAGTAACCGAGCAGTACTTC.

This sequence joins TRBV12-3 or TRBV12-4 and TRBJ1-2; TRBD1 agrees at 9 bases. This CDR3 is built from 15 residues. V lost 5 bases and J lost 8; bases outside the gene matches: 12. The CDR3 protein is CASSSSWGTGTGYTF. The CDR3 region has the DNA TGTGCCAGCAGTAGCTCATGGGGGACAGGGACCGGCTACACCTTC.

This clonotype was observed a handful of times. This chain's CDR3 is CATSRPGTASSYEQYF. The CDR3 DNA sequence: TGTGCCACCAGCCGGCCGGGGACAGCAAGCTCCTACGAGCAGTACTTC. The chain uses TRBV15 and TRBJ2-7; TRBD1 matches 7 bases. CDR1 LNHNV and CDR2 YYDKDF come from the germline V gene (reference sequence). CDR3 length equals 16 residues. Trimming removed 5 bases from V and 0 bases from J; junction bases left unmatched: 10.

V usage is TRBV5-1 and J usage is TRBJ1-2, with 10 bases matching TRBD1. After removal of 4 bases from V and 7 bases from J, the junction contained 10 bases not matched to a gene. The CDR3 is made up of 15 amino acids. Looked up from germline, CDR1 is SGHRS and CDR2 is YFSETQ. The CDR3 protein is CASSISGTGVVGYTF. DNA for the CDR3: TGCGCCAGCAGCATTTCCGGGACAGGGGTTGTTGGCTACACCTTC.

The rearrangement uses TRBV12-3 or TRBV12-4 and TRBJ2-3; TRBD2 aligns across 15 bases. The CDR3 consists of 15 residues. The V gene end was trimmed by 9 bases and the J gene end by 2 bases; junction bases not matched to a gene: 3. Here the CDR3 reads CASGLAGGTTDTQYF. CDR3 nucleotides: TGTGCCAGTGGACTAGCGGGAGGGACCACAGATACGCAGTATTTT.

The V and J genes are TRBV24-1 and TRBJ1-5, with a weak D call TRBD1 (6 bases). V was cut by 2 bases and J by 4 bases, with 20 bases left in between. The CDR3 length is 18 residues. Germline V gives CDR1 KGHDR, CDR2 SFDVKD. The CDR3 DNA is TGTGCCACCAGTGATTCGGGACAACTCCGAATAGGAAATCAGCCCCAGCATTTT. Translated, it gives CATSDSGQLRIGNQPQHF.

The chain is built from TRBV11-2 and TRBJ1-2; tentative D call: TRBD1 (5 bases). Germline values: CDR1 SGHAT, CDR2 FQNNGV. V lost 2 bases to trimming and J lost 8 bases, with 15 bases between them. The CDR3 runs 14 residues. CDR3 in DNA: TGTGCCAGCAGCTTACAGGGTGGGACGGGAGGCTACACCTTC. Its protein product is CASSLQGGTGGYTF.

This clonotype was found a few times. This chain joins TRBV6-1 and TRBJ1-6; TRBD1 is a possible D gene (5 bases). Between the trimmed V and J ends, which lost 7 bases and 9 bases, there was a span of 13 bases. The CDR3 is made up of 13 amino acids. Germline V lookup: CDR1 MNHNS, CDR2 SASEGT. In DNA form, the CDR3 reads TGTGCCAGCATGGGGGAGGGGCTTTCACCCCTCCACTTT. It encodes CASMGEGLSPLHF.

V is TRBV7-2 and J is TRBJ2-1, with D unresolved. Germline assignment: CDR1 SGHTA and CDR2 FQGNSA. V dropped 0 bases and J dropped 10 bases, with 10 bases sitting between them. The CDR3 has 13 amino acids. CDR3 DNA sequence: TGTGCCAGCAGCTTAGCTGGTGTACAGGAGCAGTTCTTC. It yields the protein CASSLAGVQEQFF.

This clonotype came up a few times. The chain recombines TRBV12-3 or TRBV12-4 with TRBJ2-1, with D possibly TRBD2 on 6 matching bases. The CDR3 consists of 14 residues. V was pared by 3 bases and J by 6 bases, with 12 bases between. In DNA form, the CDR3 reads TGTGCCAGCAGTTTTAGGACTAAAGGCAATGAGCAGTTCTTC. Translated, it gives CASSFRTKGNEQFF.